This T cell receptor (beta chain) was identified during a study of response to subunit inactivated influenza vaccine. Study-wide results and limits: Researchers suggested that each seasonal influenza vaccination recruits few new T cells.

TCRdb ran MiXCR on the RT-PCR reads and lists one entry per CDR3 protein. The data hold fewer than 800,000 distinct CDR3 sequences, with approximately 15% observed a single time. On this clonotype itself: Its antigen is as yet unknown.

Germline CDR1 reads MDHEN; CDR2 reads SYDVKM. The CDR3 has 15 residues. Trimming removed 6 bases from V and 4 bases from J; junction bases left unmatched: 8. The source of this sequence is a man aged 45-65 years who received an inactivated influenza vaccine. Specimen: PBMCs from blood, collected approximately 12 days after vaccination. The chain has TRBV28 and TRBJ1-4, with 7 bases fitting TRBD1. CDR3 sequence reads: CASSQRQGRNEKLFF. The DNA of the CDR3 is TGTGCCAGCAGCCAGCGACAGGGCCGTAATGAAAAACTGTTTTTT.